A single sample is the source of the 26 T cell receptor beta chains below, sequenced in a study of blood T cell repertoires in COVID-19. Here immunoSEQ multiplex PCR was the method, and the copy in TCRdb shows in-frame clones only, minus some. Among 150,000 to 180,000 clones listed, roughly four fifths were seen once. Sequences were obtained from peripheral blood. The receptors originated from a man older than 75 with acute or convalescent COVID-19.

This clone was counted once. The chain employs TRBV9 and TRBJ1-2; 7 bases line up with TRBD1. The germline gives CDR1 SGDLS, CDR2 YYNGEE. The CDR3 sequence is 16 residues long. Germline trimming cut 4 bases from V and 3 bases from J; bases unmatched to any gene: 12. CDR3 bases: TGTGCCAGCAGCTTGCGTGGGGACGGGACAGACTATGGCTACACCTTC. Translation gives CASSLRGDGTDYGYTF.

The V call is TRBV6-5, the J call TRBJ1-1, with 9 positions matching TRBD1. Per the germline V gene, CDR1 is MNHEY and CDR2 is SVGAGI. The CDR3 totals 14 residues. Trimming took 5 bases from V and 4 from J; bases not matched to a gene: 5. The CDR3 region is CASSPGQGTTEAFF. Here the CDR3 DNA reads TGTGCCAGCAGTCCGGGACAGGGTACCACTGAAGCTTTCTTT.

The chain combines TRBV21-1 with TRBJ1-1; the table calls TRBD1, which could not be checked here. TRBV21-1 corresponds to a pseudogene. The CDR3 is 16 amino acids. In nucleotides, the CDR3 is TGTGCCAGCAGCAAAGGAGGGGGGCTCGACAGGGCCCGGTTAATCTTT. Translated, it gives CASSKGGGLDRARLIF.

The rearrangement links TRBV3-1 (or the pseudogene TRBV3-2) to TRBJ2-1; 8 nucleotides line up with TRBD2. This CDR3 is 16 amino acids long. The V and J ends lost 3 bases and 7 bases, in that order; junction bases with no gene match: 11. CDR1 LGHDT and CDR2 YNNKEL come from the germline V gene (reference sequence). The CDR3 DNA follows: TGTGCCAGCAGCCAGCCCCTAGCGGGTGCCTCAAATGAGCAGTTCTTC. Translation gives CASSQPLAGASNEQFF.

The V gene is TRBV3-1 (or the pseudogene TRBV3-2), the J gene TRBJ2-1; D possibly corresponds to TRBD1 (6 bases). V was clipped by 5 bases and J by 6 bases, with 14 bases between them. This CDR3 has 14 residues. CDR1 is LGHDT, CDR2 YNNKEL, per germline (reference sequence). As DNA, the CDR3 is TGTGCCAGCAGCTTCCGGGACACACTCAATGAGCAGTTCTTC. Protein sequence: CASSFRDTLNEQFF.

There are many counts of this clone. This sequence joins TRBV29-1 and TRBJ1-3, with D maybe TRBD1 (6 bases). Germline CDR1 and CDR2: SQVTM and ANQGSEA. Trimming stripped 2 bases from V and 9 bases from J, with 14 bases between. The CDR3 is 13 residues long. CDR3 bases: TGCAGCGTTGAATCGCAGGGGAATCCCACCATATATTTT. This gives the protein CSVESQGNPTIYF.

The rearrangement joins TRBV13 to TRBJ2-5; 8 positions match TRBD2. Germline V gene sequence: CDR1 PRHDT, CDR2 FYEKMQ (reference sequence). Trimming cost V 1 base and J 0 bases; bases outside gene matches: 7. This CDR3 has 17 amino acids. Written as DNA, the CDR3 is TGTGCCAGCAGCTTAGACAGCGGGGGACCCGACCAAGAGACCCAGTACTTC. This gives the protein CASSLDSGGPDQETQYF.

The genes are TRBV18 and TRBJ2-1; TRBD2 matches 13 bases. Per the germline V gene, CDR1 is KGHSH and CDR2 is LQKENI. With 3 bases clipped from V and 7 bases from J, the junction kept 6 bases outside the gene matches. The CDR3 extends over 16 amino acids. This chain's CDR3 is CASSPPTGLAGNEQFF. In nucleotides, the CDR3 is TGTGCCAGCTCACCCCCCACGGGACTAGCGGGGAATGAGCAGTTCTTC.

This clone is a singleton in its sample. V usage is TRBV28 and J usage is TRBJ2-7; maybe TRBD1 (6 bases). This CDR3 has 14 residues. Germline values: CDR1 MDHEN, CDR2 SYDVKM. V was clipped by 2 bases and J by 3 bases, with 11 bases between them. CDR3 DNA: TGTGCCAGCAGTTTAGGACAGTCCTACTACGAGCAGTACGTC. It encodes CASSLGQSYYEQYV.

The V call is TRBV2, the J call TRBJ1-6; maybe TRBD1 (6 bases). The CDR3 covers 15 residues. Germline CDR1 and CDR2: SNHLY and FYNNEI. V was clipped by 5 bases and J by 7 bases, with 15 bases between them. The CDR3 DNA is TGTGCCAGCAGTCTTAGGGGGACGGAGAATTCACCCCTCCACTTT. Amino acids: CASSLRGTENSPLHF.

The rearrangement uses TRBV7-9 and TRBJ1-2, with D possibly matching TRBD1 (6 bases). Germline V CDR1 and CDR2: SEHNR, FQNEAQ (reference sequence). The CDR3 totals 15 residues. Trimming cost V 3 bases and J 1 base, with 12 bases left between them. CDR3 coding DNA: TGTGCCAGCAGCTTGGGAACAGGGATTAACTATGGCTACACCTTC. This gives the protein CASSLGTGINYGYTF.

V gene TRBV28 combines with J gene TRBJ2-1; D unresolved. The V end lost 5 bases, the J end lost 6 bases, and 14 bases lay between the germline ends. Germline values: CDR1 MDHEN, CDR2 SYDVKM. CDR3 size: 14 residues. The CDR3: CASSPPPGPNEQFF. For the CDR3, the DNA is TGTGCCAGCAGTCCACCCCCGGGTCCCAATGAGCAGTTCTTC.

This chain connects TRBV30 to TRBJ2-7; 9 bases map to TRBD1. This CDR3 region has 13 residues. Germline V lookup: CDR1 GTSNPN, CDR2 SVGIG (reference sequence). V was pared by 4 bases and J by 7 bases, with 8 bases of the junction left unmatched. This CDR3 reads CAWKEQGAKEQYF. DNA of the CDR3: TGTGCCTGGAAGGAACAGGGGGCTAAAGAGCAGTACTTC.

The chain joins TRBV28 to TRBJ1-1, with TRBD1 matching 8 bases. Trimming took 3 bases from V and 4 from J; bases not matched to a gene: 4. In germline, CDR1 is MDHEN, CDR2 SYDVKM. CDR3 size: 14 residues. CDR3 nucleotide sequence: TGTGCCAGCAGTTTCCAGGGGGCGGGCACTGAAGCTTTCTTT. Amino acid sequence: CASSFQGAGTEAFF.

Turning to this clone: Its ends do not fully match the called genes, so a read error is possible. The rearrangement joins TRBV11-2 to TRBJ2-7; weak D call: TRBD2 (7 bases). The CDR3 runs to 14 residues. Germline CDR1 SGHAT, CDR2 FQNNGV. For the CDR3, the DNA is TGTGCCAGCAGCTTAGCGGGAGGAATTCAGGGGCCATTGTTC. It codes for CASSLAGGIQGPLF.

V and J are TRBV2 and TRBJ2-6; D perhaps matches TRBD2 (6 bases). Germline V lookup: CDR1 SNHLY, CDR2 FYNNEI. With 6 bases removed from V and 0 bases from J, the gap between germline ends came to 12 bases. The CDR3 length is 16 residues. The CDR3 nucleotides read TGTGCCAGCAGAGGGACGGACTACTCTGGGGCCAACGTCCTGACTTTC. Protein product: CASRGTDYSGANVLTF.

The chain employs TRBV7-9 and TRBJ1-2; perhaps TRBD1 as D (6 bases). Germline assignment: CDR1 SEHNR and CDR2 FQNEAQ (reference sequence). Trimming pared 2 bases from V and 0 bases from J, leaving 16 bases between. There are 17 residues in the CDR3. CDR3 region: CASSLTGTPDANYGYTF. In DNA, the CDR3 is TGTGCCAGCAGCTTAACGGGGACACCAGACGCTAACTATGGCTACACCTTC.

The CDR3 sequence: CASSSSGQGGNTIYF. In nucleotides, the CDR3 is TGTGCCAGCAGTTCCTCTGGACAGGGGGGAAACACCATATATTTT. The chain uses TRBV6-6 and TRBJ1-3; 9 nucleotides align to TRBD1. CDR3 length: 15 amino acids. Germline assignment: CDR1 MNHNY and CDR2 SVGAGI (reference sequence). The V and J ends lost 4 bases and 4 bases, in that order; junction bases with no gene match: 5.

This clone appeared a few times. DNA for the CDR3: TGTGCCAGCAGGGAGGGGGGGGACACCGGGGAGCTGTTTTTT. This codes for CASREGGDTGELFF. This chain joins TRBV6-5 and TRBJ2-2; D perhaps matches TRBD2 (7 bases). The CDR3 is 14 amino acids. Germline V gene data show CDR1 as MNHEY and CDR2 as SVGAGI. The V end was cut by 6 bases, the J end by 3 bases, with 11 bases between.

The chain uses TRBV28 and TRBJ1-1; no reliable D call. The CDR3 sequence is 14 residues long. Trimming removed 7 bases at V and 1 base at J, with 13 bases between. Germline V gene lookup returns CDR1 MDHEN and CDR2 SYDVKM. For the CDR3, the DNA is TGTGCCAGCACCAGTCCAGGAAGGAACACTGAAGCTTTCTTT. This codes for CASTSPGRNTEAFF.

The V call is TRBV6-1, the J call TRBJ2-1, with D perhaps matching TRBD2 (6 bases). V was clipped by 1 base and J by 15 bases, with 19 bases between them. The CDR3 sequence is 14 residues long. Germline V gene data show CDR1 as MNHNS and CDR2 as SASEGT. The CDR3 coding sequence is TGTGCCAGCAGTGAAGGGGCTAGCGTGGTCCGTCCGTTCTTC. Its protein product is CASSEGASVVRPFF.

The chain has TRBV3-1 (or the pseudogene TRBV3-2) and TRBJ1-2, with 11 bases matching TRBD1. This CDR3 has 16 residues. Germline V gene sequence: CDR1 LGHDT, CDR2 YNNKEL (reference sequence). J gave up 4 bases and V 4 bases, and 8 bases lay outside the gene matches. In DNA form, the CDR3 reads TGTGCCAGCAGCCTCCTCCGGACAGGGGGCGGCTATGGCTACACCTTC. Its protein product is CASSLLRTGGGYGYTF.

The chain uses TRBV18 and TRBJ2-3, with 8 bases aligning to TRBD2. Germline CDR1 KGHSH, CDR2 LQKENI. Unmatched junction bases numbered 0, after V lost 4 bases and J lost 0 bases. The CDR3 consists of 14 residues. This CDR3 reads CASSLAGSTDTQYF. CDR3 coding DNA: TGTGCCAGCTCACTAGCGGGGAGCACAGATACGCAGTATTTT.

In this sample, this clone turned up once. The chain combines TRBV7-2 with TRBJ1-3, with D possibly TRBD1 on 5 matching bases. The CDR3 is 13 residues long. Germline assignment: CDR1 SGHTA and CDR2 FQGNSA. V lost 5 bases, J lost 4 bases, and 9 bases lay in between. The CDR3 coding sequence is TGTGCCAGCAGCCCGGGACTGGGAAACACCATATATTTT. This sequence encodes CASSPGLGNTIYF.

J is TRBJ2-7 and V is TRBV30; 11 bases map to TRBD1. This CDR3 is 13 amino acids long. Germline V lookup: CDR1 GTSNPN, CDR2 SVGIG (reference sequence). With 8 bases clipped from V and 4 bases from J, the junction kept 7 bases outside the gene matches. CDR3 in amino acids: CARARDRGYEQYF. In nucleotides, the CDR3 is TGTGCCCGGGCCCGGGACAGGGGGTACGAGCAGTACTTC.

This rearrangement joins TRBV12-2 to TRBJ2-5; TRBD2 is the table's D call and was not checked against the DNA. TRBV12-2 represents a pseudogene. The CDR3 has 15 amino acids. This CDR3 is CASRPCQGGGETQYF. In DNA, the CDR3 is TGTGCAAGTCGCCCCTGTCAGGGCGGAGGGGAGACCCAGTACTTC.